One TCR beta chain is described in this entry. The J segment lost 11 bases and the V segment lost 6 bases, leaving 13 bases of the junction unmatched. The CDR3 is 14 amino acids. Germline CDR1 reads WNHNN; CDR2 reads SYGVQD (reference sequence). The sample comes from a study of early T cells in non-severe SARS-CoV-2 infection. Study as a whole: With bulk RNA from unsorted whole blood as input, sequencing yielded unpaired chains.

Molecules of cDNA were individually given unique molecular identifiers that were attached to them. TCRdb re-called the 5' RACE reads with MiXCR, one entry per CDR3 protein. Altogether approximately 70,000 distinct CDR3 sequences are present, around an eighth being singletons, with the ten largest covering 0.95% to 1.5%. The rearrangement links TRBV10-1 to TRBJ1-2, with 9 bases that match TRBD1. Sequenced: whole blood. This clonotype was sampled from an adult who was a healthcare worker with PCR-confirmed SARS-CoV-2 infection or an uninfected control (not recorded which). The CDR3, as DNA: TGCGCCAGCAGCCCCTTGGGACAGGGCGAATGGTACACCTTC. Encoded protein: CASSPLGQGEWYTF.